The next 30 T cell receptor beta chains were all read from a single sample in a study of post-analysis software for immune sequencing data. Regarding the study as a whole: TRBV5-6, TRBV5-1 and TRBV20-1 were among four to six TRBV segments more frequent in patients than controls.

These receptors are not linked to any known antigen. Every TCR beta cDNA library bore unique molecular identifiers. TCRdb independently ran MiXCR on the PCR reads; one entry per CDR3 protein. The sample carries approximately 770,000 distinct CDR3 sequences, about 45% recorded once. The sequenced sample consisted of blood. These receptors came from a girl under 18 with multiple sclerosis.

The V gene is TRBV14, the J gene TRBJ2-4, with D hard to call. V was pared by 5 bases and J by 0 bases, with 11 bases between. The germline V gene has CDR1 SGHDN and CDR2 FVKESK. This CDR3 has 15 amino acids. The CDR3 protein is CASSARLEAKNIQYF. The CDR3 DNA reads TGTGCCAGCAGCGCCCGTTTGGAAGCCAAAAACATTCAGTACTTC.

CDR3 residues: CASRTFLSRDRFYNYGYTF. DNA for the CDR3: TGTGCCAGCAGAACCTTTTTGTCCCGGGACAGGTTCTATAACTATGGCTACACCTTC. This rearrangement joins TRBV6-1 to TRBJ1-2; TRBD1 matches at 8 bases. In germline, CDR1 is MNHNS, CDR2 SASEGT. The CDR3 has 19 residues. V was pared by 6 bases and J by 1 base, with 19 bases of the junction left unmatched.

In its sample, this clonotype was seen a few times. The genes are TRBV12-3 or TRBV12-4 and TRBJ1-2, with no clear D. The CDR3 spans 15 residues. V lost 6 bases and J 4 bases, leaving 18 bases between the germline ends. The CDR3 loop is CASSGLGWTGYGYTF. The DNA of the CDR3 is TGTGCCAGCAGCGGTTTAGGGTGGACCGGCTATGGCTACACCTTC.

Only a few counts were recorded for this clonotype. The chain's CDR3 is CASSENRGQIETQYF. CDR3 coding DNA: TGTGCCAGCAGTGAAAACAGGGGGCAAATCGAGACCCAGTACTTC. This chain links TRBV6-1 with TRBJ2-5; 9 bases line up with TRBD1. Trimming cost V 2 bases and J 5 bases; bases outside gene matches: 6. The CDR3 has 15 residues. Germline CDR1 reads MNHNS; CDR2 reads SASEGT.

The rearrangement joins TRBV20-1 to TRBJ2-5; the match to TRBD2 covers 9 bases. The CDR3 consists of 14 residues. Trimming at V came to 2 bases and at J to 4 bases, leaving 5 bases not matched to a gene. Germline V gene sequence: CDR1 DFQATT, CDR2 SNEGSKA (reference sequence). As DNA, the CDR3 is TGCAGTGCTAGATATAGCGGGAGACGAGAGACCCAGTACTTC. This codes for CSARYSGRRETQYF.

This clonotype has a handful of counts. J is TRBJ2-5 and V is TRBV20-1; 7 positions match TRBD2. Per germline, CDR1 DFQATT and CDR2 SNEGSKA (reference sequence). Germline trimming cut 1 base from V and 0 bases from J; bases unmatched to any gene: 8. The CDR3 sequence is 16 residues long. In nucleotides, the CDR3 is TGCAGTGCTAGAGGCCTCCTCGGGAGGTACCAAGAGACCCAGTACTTC. Translated: CSARGLLGRYQETQYF.

V usage is TRBV12-3 or TRBV12-4 and J usage is TRBJ1-2; 9 bases are a match to TRBD1. This CDR3 has 15 residues. V shed 6 bases, J shed 6 bases, and the junction held 11 bases outside the gene matches. CDR3 DNA sequence: TGTGCCAGCAGCCTAAGTCCTCGGACAGGGGATGGCTACACCTTC. Residues: CASSLSPRTGDGYTF.

This rearrangement joins TRBV20-1 to TRBJ2-3; weak D call: TRBD2 (5 bases). V gave up 1 base and J gave up 2 bases, with 10 bases separating them. CDR3 length: 14 amino acids. Germline V gene data show CDR1 as DFQATT and CDR2 as SNEGSKA (reference sequence). The CDR3 DNA reads TGCAGTGCTAGAGGAGGGTCCCCCACAGATACGCAGTATTTT. Its protein is CSARGGSPTDTQYF.

This chain links TRBV14 with TRBJ1-1; D remains unclear. CDR1 and CDR2 from the germline V gene are SGHDN and FVKESK. V gave up 6 bases and J gave up 2 bases, with 19 bases separating them. The CDR3 runs to 16 residues. The CDR3: CASSPWIGGGNTEAFF. The CDR3 DNA sequence: TGTGCCAGCAGTCCCTGGATAGGCGGAGGAAACACTGAAGCTTTCTTT.

The rearrangement joins TRBV24-1 to TRBJ2-1; 13 bases agree with TRBD2. The CDR3 runs to 16 residues. V was clipped by 9 bases and J by 1 base; unmatched bases: 5. Per the germline V gene, CDR1 is KGHDR and CDR2 is SFDVKD. The CDR3 sequence is CATEGLAGRSYNEQFF. CDR3 in DNA: TGTGCCACCGAGGGACTAGCGGGAAGGTCCTACAATGAGCAGTTCTTC.

The gene calls are TRBV29-1 and TRBJ1-2, with D hard to call. V was cut by 0 bases and J by 6 bases, with 23 bases left in between. The germline V gene has CDR1 SQVTM and CDR2 ANQGSEA. The CDR3 consists of 17 residues. CDR3 amino acids: CSVEDLVREAVIHGYTF. CDR3 DNA: TGCAGCGTTGAAGATCTCGTGAGGGAGGCGGTCATCCATGGCTACACCTTC.

This chain uses TRBV14 with TRBJ2-5, with D tentatively TRBD2 (6 bases). The CDR3 is made up of 15 amino acids. Germline CDR1 SGHDN, CDR2 FVKESK. V dropped 1 base and J dropped 4 bases, with 13 bases sitting between them. CDR3 region: CASSQVASVGETQYF. The CDR3 DNA reads as TGTGCCAGCAGCCAAGTAGCTAGCGTGGGAGAGACCCAGTACTTC.

The V and J genes are TRBV12-3 or TRBV12-4 and TRBJ2-3; no clear D gene. The CDR3 extends over 11 amino acids. Trimming pared 2 bases from V and 11 bases from J, leaving 8 bases between. Here the CDR3 DNA reads TGTGCCAGCAGTTTATTGGTAGGGCAGTATTTT. Translation gives CASSLLVGQYF.

This sequence joins TRBV28 and TRBJ2-1, with D perhaps TRBD2 (5 bases). V was clipped by 3 bases and J by 0 bases, with 15 bases between them. The CDR3 spans 17 residues. The V gene's germline CDR1 is MDHEN and CDR2 SYDVKM. Written as DNA, the CDR3 is TGTGCCAGCAGTTTTTACGAAACTGGGAGCTCCTACAATGAGCAGTTCTTC. Amino acids: CASSFYETGSSYNEQFF. Based on the CDR3 plus reference TRBV28 and TRBJ2-1, the full variable domain is DVKVTQSSRYLVKRTGEKVFLECVQDMDHENMFWYRQDPGLGLRLIYFSYDVKMKEKGDIPEGYSVSREKKERFSLILESASTNQTSMYLCASSFYETGSSYNEQFFGPGTRLTVL.

The V call is TRBV14, the J call TRBJ1-1, with D maybe TRBD1 (5 bases). Per germline, CDR1 SGHDN and CDR2 FVKESK. Trimming shortened V by 5 bases and J by 3 bases, and 13 bases separated the two germline ends. CDR3 length equals 14 residues. The DNA of the CDR3 is TGTGCCAGCAGCGTCGCGGGACGGCACACTGAAGCTTTCTTT. Its protein product is CASSVAGRHTEAFF.

CDR3 region: CASSQDAGRNTDTQYF. In nucleotides, the CDR3 is TGCGCCAGCAGCCAAGATGCCGGCAGGAACACAGATACGCAGTATTTT. V usage is TRBV4-3 and J usage is TRBJ2-3, with D uncertain. The CDR3 runs 16 residues. The V gene's germline CDR1 is LGHNA and CDR2 YSLEER. V lost 0 bases to trimming and J lost 2 bases, with 12 bases between them.

The sample holds a few counts of this clonotype. This chain links TRBV7-3 with TRBJ2-5; D is unresolved. Trimming cost V 0 bases and J 4 bases, with 6 bases left between them. The germline V gene encodes CDR1 SGHTA and CDR2 FQGTGA. The CDR3 consists of 13 residues. CDR3 amino acids: CASSLTLGETQYF. CDR3 in DNA: TGTGCCAGCAGCTTAACGTTGGGAGAGACCCAGTACTTC.

The chain couples TRBV6-1 to TRBJ2-7; 9 positions agree with TRBD2. Judging by the DNA end, TRBJ2-5 fits better; the J call may be wrong. Germline CDR1 is MNHNS and CDR2 is SASEGT. The CDR3 length is 16 residues. The CDR3 spells CASSESAGGLAETQYF. The CDR3 coding sequence is TGTGCCAGCAGTGAATCGGCGGGAGGGCTTGCAGAGACCCAGTACTTC.

The chain employs TRBV29-1 and TRBJ1-1, with TRBD1 identical over 9 bases. J gave up 8 bases and V 4 bases, and 2 bases lay outside the gene matches. CDR1 SQVTM and CDR2 ANQGSEA come from the germline V gene. This CDR3 is 11 amino acids long. Written as DNA, the CDR3 is TGCAGCGTTGCGACAGGGGGAGAAGCTTTCTTT. It encodes CSVATGGEAFF.

This chain joins TRBV6-2 or TRBV6-3 and TRBJ2-4; D not resolved. Germline CDR1 is MNHEY and CDR2 is SVGEGT. CDR3 size: 12 residues. Between the trimmed V and J ends, which lost 6 bases and 13 bases, there was a span of 16 bases. The chain's CDR3 is CASSPTSFVQYF. In DNA form, the CDR3 reads TGTGCCAGCAGCCCGACATCTTTTGTGCAGTACTTC.

This clonotype has more than one count but fewer than ten. This chain joins TRBV5-1 and TRBJ2-5; perhaps TRBD1 as D (6 bases). Trimming shortened V by 1 base and J by 3 bases, and 10 bases separated the two germline ends. This CDR3 contains 14 residues. Germline V gene lookup returns CDR1 SGHRS and CDR2 YFSETQ. CDR3 sequence (DNA): TGCGCCAGCAGCTTGAGGGGGAACGAAGAGACCCAGTACTTC. Encoded protein: CASSLRGNEETQYF.

This clonotype was observed at least ten times. V and J are TRBV20-1 and TRBJ2-1; tentative D call: TRBD1 (7 bases). The CDR3 is 14 amino acids. Germline V gives CDR1 DFQATT, CDR2 SNEGSKA (reference sequence). Trimming stripped 6 bases from V and 3 bases from J, with 15 bases between. The CDR3 sequence is CSAQGDWDYNEQFF. The CDR3 bases are TGCAGTGCCCAGGGGGACTGGGACTACAATGAGCAGTTCTTC.

The chain carries TRBV7-2 and TRBJ2-5; 7 bases map to TRBD1. CDR1 and CDR2 from the germline V gene are SGHTA and FQGNSA. This CDR3 is 15 amino acids long. V was clipped by 6 bases and J by 1 base; unmatched bases: 8. This CDR3 is CASRSRGRSQETQYF. The CDR3 bases are TGTGCCAGCAGGTCTAGGGGGCGCTCCCAAGAGACCCAGTACTTC.

Only a few counts were recorded for this clonotype. Written as DNA, the CDR3 is TGCGCCAGCAGCTTGCCCGGGTGGGACTATGGCTACACCTTC. This codes for CASSLPGWDYGYTF. The rearrangement links TRBV5-1 to TRBJ1-2; unclear D gene. This CDR3 is 14 amino acids long. Trimming took 1 base from V and 3 from J, leaving 10 bases between them. Germline CDR1 and CDR2: SGHRS and YFSETQ.

J is TRBJ1-2 and V is TRBV6-5; perhaps TRBD1 as D (6 bases). This CDR3 region has 14 residues. V shed 6 bases and J shed 8 bases, with 19 bases lying between them. Germline V gives CDR1 MNHEY, CDR2 SVGAGI. The chain's CDR3 is CASSSSGTPKGYTF. In DNA, the CDR3 is TGTGCCAGCAGCTCATCCGGGACACCGAAAGGCTACACCTTC.

On this clonotype itself: It may be a read error: a sequence one base away is much more abundant. J is TRBJ2-1 and V is TRBV7-2, with a tentative D call TRBD2 (7 bases). In germline, CDR1 is SGHTA, CDR2 FQGNSA. Trimming took off 5 bases at V and 6 bases at J, with 20 bases between the two ends. This CDR3 is 16 amino acids long. CDR3 sequence (DNA): TGTGCCAGCAGCGGGCTAGCGGAAGAGGGGGGCAATGAGCAGTTCTTC. Its protein is CASSGLAEEGGNEQFF. The full variable domain, rest sourced from reference TRBV7-2 and TRBJ2-1, is GAGVSQSPSNKVTEKGKDVELRCDPISGHTALYWYRQSLGQGLEFLIYFQGNSAPDKSGLPSDRFSAERTGGSVSTLTIQRTQQEDSAVYLCASSGLAEEGGNEQFFGPGTRLTVL.

The gene calls are TRBV20-1 and TRBJ2-7, with D possibly being TRBD1 (5 bases). Trimming removed 7 bases at V and 3 bases at J, with 10 bases between. The length of the CDR3 is 11 residues. Germline-derived CDR1 and CDR2 are DFQATT and SNEGSKA (reference sequence). For the CDR3, the DNA is TGCAGTGGCCAGGGTAACTACGAGCAGTACTTC. It encodes CSGQGNYEQYF.

The chain is built from TRBV20-1 and TRBJ1-2, with D perhaps matching TRBD1 (5 bases). Trimming stripped 2 bases from V and 5 bases from J, with 12 bases between. CDR1 and CDR2 (germline): DFQATT, SNEGSKA (reference sequence). CDR3 length equals 13 residues. The CDR3 bases are TGCAGTGCTAGAAAGGGGTTAGGGTATGGCTACACCTTC. Its protein is CSARKGLGYGYTF.

This clonotype was counted many times. This chain connects TRBV12-3 or TRBV12-4 to TRBJ1-1; D is unresolved. V was clipped by 11 bases and J by 0 bases, with 7 bases between them. The CDR3 extends over 11 amino acids. CDR3 sequence reads: CASGLNTEAFF. CDR3 nucleotides: TGTGCCTCAGGACTGAACACTGAAGCTTTCTTT.

The V and J genes are TRBV7-3 and TRBJ2-1; D perhaps matches TRBD2 (6 bases). CDR1 is SGHTA, CDR2 FQGTGA, per germline. CDR3 size: 16 residues. V was trimmed by 2 bases and J by 4 bases, leaving 15 bases between them. The CDR3 DNA reads as TGTGCCAGCAGCTTAGGAGGGCGAGACGGGTACAATGAGCAGTTCTTC. As protein: CASSLGGRDGYNEQFF.